This is a list of T cell receptor beta chains from one sample in a study of T cell responses to AZD1222 COVID-19 vaccine. Sequenced by immunoSEQ multiplex PCR; TCRdb stores in-frame clones only, minus some. The sample carries roughly 120,000 clones, around 86% recorded once. The sample consisted of peripheral blood, taken on day 0 of AZD1222 vaccination. These receptors originate from an adult in good health. Both conserved end residues are part of each CDR3. The D gene is left open where the match is weak. The size of a clone is reported for some rows only, either as once, few or many, or as a class for expanded clones.

j_gene | d_gene | v_gene | abundance | CDR3nt | CDR3aa
TRBJ1-1 | NA | TRBV5-8 | NA | TGTGCCAGCAGCTGGACCCTCGGGAACACTGAAGCTTTCTTT | CASSWTLGNTEAFF
TRBJ1-1 | TRBD1 | TRBV2 | NA | TGTGCCAGCAGCAGGGGGACAGTCAACACTGAAGCTTTCTTT | CASSRGTVNTEAFF
TRBJ2-7 | NA | TRBV2 | NA | TGTGCCAGCAGTGTCGGGGGCCCCTACGAGCAGTACTTC | CASSVGGPYEQYF
TRBJ1-4 | NA | TRBV12-5 | NA | TGTGCTAGTGGTTTAATAGGGTTTATCAGGAGTTCAACTAATGAAAAACTGTTTTTT | CASGLIGFIRSSTNEKLFF
TRBJ1-1 | NA | TRBV2 | NA | TGTGCCAGCAGTGAAAACCCCTCCGGGGGCGGGAAGGCTTTCTTT | CASSENPSGGGKAFF
TRBJ2-7 | TRBD1 | TRBV27 | once | TGTGCCAGCAGTTTACGACAGGGACCCTACGAGCAGTACTTC | CASSLRQGPYEQYF
TRBJ1-2 | TRBD1 | TRBV30 | NA | TGTGCCTGGAGCTCCTTCCCTTTGAGAAGACAGGGAATGGCTAACACCTTC | CAWSSFPLRRQGMANTF
TRBJ1-6 | NA | TRBV30 | few | TGTGCCTGGAGGGGGATAGTGGGATCACCCCTCCACTTT | CAWRGIVGSPLHF
TRBJ2-7 | TRBD1 | TRBV25-1 | NA | TGTGCCAGCGCGCCGATCAGGGGGCGGGTCGACTTC | CASAPIRGRVDF
TRBJ2-6 | NA | TRBV7-2 | few | TGTGCCAGCAGCTTTGGTACTTCTGGGGCCAACGTCCTGACTTTC | CASSFGTSGANVLTF
TRBJ2-2 | TRBD1 | TRBV12-5 | NA | TGTGCTAGTGGTTTGGTGACAGGGCCCGACACCGGGGAGCTGTTTTTT | CASGLVTGPDTGELFF
TRBJ1-6 | NA | TRBV10-3 | NA | TGTGCCATCAGTGGAGGTCCTACCCATTCACCCCTCCACTTT | CAISGGPTHSPLHF
TRBJ2-5 | NA | TRBV5-4 | NA | TGTGCCAGCAGCTTGAGGCACCGAGAGACCCAGTACTTC | CASSLRHRETQYF
TRBJ1-4 | NA | TRBV6-5 | NA | TGTGCCAGCAGCGCTCAGACTGGGACTAATGAAAAACTGTTTTTT | CASSAQTGTNEKLFF
TRBJ1-2 | NA | TRBV5-4 | NA | TGTGCCAGCAGCCCTTGGAGGGATTCTAACTATGGCTACACCTTC | CASSPWRDSNYGYTF
TRBJ2-3 | NA | TRBV14 | NA | TGTGCCAGCAGCCAAGAAGGGCCACGCACAGATACGCAGTATTTT | CASSQEGPRTDTQYF
TRBJ2-7 | NA | TRBV5-5 | NA | TGTGCCAGCAGCTTGGAGCGACGGAGCTACGAGCAGTACTTC | CASSLERRSYEQYF
TRBJ1-4 | NA | TRBV27 | NA | TGTGCCAGCAGTGCCAGGGTCACTAATGAAAAACTGTTTTTT | CASSARVTNEKLFF
TRBJ1-1 | NA | TRBV5-1 | once | TGCGCCAGCAGCTTGGAGGTGGGGTGGGGCACTGAAGCTTTCTTT | CASSLEVGWGTEAFF
TRBJ2-7 | NA | TRBV9 | NA | TGTGCCAGCAGCTTGGGACCGTCCCACGAGCAGTACTTC | CASSLGPSHEQYF
TRBJ2-3 | NA | TRBV27 | NA | TGTGCCAGCAGTTTAGTGGGCTCCGCAGATACGCAGTATTTT | CASSLVGSADTQYF
TRBJ1-2 | NA | TRBV7-9 | once | TGTGCCAGCAGCTTAGGTGAAGTACAGGGTAACTATGGCTACACCTTC | CASSLGEVQGNYGYTF
TRBJ2-3 | TRBD1 | TRBV6-1 | once | TGTGCCAGCAGTGCCCAACCACAGGGGGCTTGGAATACGCAGTATTTT | CASSAQPQGAWNTQYF
TRBJ2-7 | NA | TRBV5-8 | NA | TGTGCCAGCAGCTGGGTCTCCTACGAGCAGTACTTC | CASSWVSYEQYF
TRBJ2-5 | TRBD2 | TRBV5-4 | NA | TGTGCCAGCAGCTTTTCTGGCGGGGGGATTACCCAGTACTTC | CASSFSGGGITQYF
TRBJ2-5 | NA | TRBV6-5 | NA | TGTGCCAGCAGTCTCACCGGGGGCCAAGAGACCCAGTACTTC | CASSLTGGQETQYF
TRBJ1-6 | TRBD1 | TRBV28 | NA | TGTGCCAGCAGTATCCCGACAGGGTCGAGCTCCTATAATTCACCCCTCCACTTT | CASSIPTGSSSYNSPLHF